Below, one T cell receptor (beta chain) is given with its context. Antigen unknown. This entry comes from a study of blood T cells in healthy people across ages. Findings and caveats of the study: Donors of long life had a larger count of naive CD4+ cells and greater diversity than aged donors.

Alongside a J-beta primer mix, a sample-barcoded 5' primer served in a second PCR lasting roughly 6 to 12 cycles. TCRdb analysed the 5' RACE reads with MiXCR anew, one entry per CDR3 protein. The sample consists of 1,500,000 or so distinct CDR3 sequences, approximately 59% of them appearing once. Germline CDR1 reads ENHRY; CDR2 reads SYGVKD. CDR3 length: 16 residues. V shed 8 bases and J shed 1 base, with 20 bases lying between them. The chain joins TRBV10-3 to TRBJ1-2; D is ambiguous. Sequencing was done on a sample of blood. The receptor was derived from a man younger than 30 in good health. In nucleotides, the CDR3 is TGTGCCATCGCTACGGCCGTAGAACAGAGTAACTATGGCTACACCTTC. Protein sequence: CAIATAVEQSNYGYTF.